In its sample, the clone carrying this T cell receptor beta chain was seen many times. Its antigen is undetermined. RNA transcripts provided the source from which TCR beta CDR3 regions were amplified. The primer set for the first-round RT-PCR of the TCR CDR3 was HTBI. TCRdb recomputed calls from the multiplex PCR reads with MiXCR, one row per CDR3 protein. Altogether a few hundred thousand distinct CDR3 sequences are present, less than 25% being singletons, with the ten largest covering 26%. Not enrolled were patients with uncontrolled infection, other autoimmune disease, pregnancy or lactation. This entry comes from a study of T cells in Graves' hyperthyroidism and ophthalmopathy. At the level of the study: Peripheral blood was collected at initial diagnosis, before any treatment.

General observations from the study: In the blood, most expanded thyroid clonotypes above 0.001 appeared as well. By a 13 V-J model, ophthalmopathy was set apart from stable hyperthyroidism.

The CDR3 totals 16 residues. V was pared by 5 bases and J by 4 bases, with 11 bases of the junction left unmatched. The sequenced sample consisted of blood. The V call is TRBV12-3 or TRBV12-4, the J call TRBJ1-2, with TRBD1 identical over 9 bases. The clonotype was recovered from a man aged 18 to 30 with Graves' hyperthyroidism. The CDR3 DNA follows: TGTGCCAGCAGTGTTTATCGGACAGGGGATCCCTATGGCTACACCTTC. Translation: CASSVYRTGDPYGYTF.